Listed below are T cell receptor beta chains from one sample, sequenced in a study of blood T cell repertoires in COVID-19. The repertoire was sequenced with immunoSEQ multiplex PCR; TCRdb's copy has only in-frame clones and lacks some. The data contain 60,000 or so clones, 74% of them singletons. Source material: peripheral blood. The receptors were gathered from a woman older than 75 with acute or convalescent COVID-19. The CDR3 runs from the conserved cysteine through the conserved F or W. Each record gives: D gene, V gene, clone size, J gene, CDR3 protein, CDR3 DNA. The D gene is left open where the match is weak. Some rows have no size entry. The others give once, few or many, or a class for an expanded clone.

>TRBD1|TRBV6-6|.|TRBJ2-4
CASKKDRDGNIQYF
TGTGCCAGCAAAAAGGACAGGGACGGAAACATTCAGTACTTC
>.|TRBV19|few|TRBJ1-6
CASSIKDNTPLHF
TGTGCCAGTAGTATAAAGGACAATACGCCCCTCCACTTT
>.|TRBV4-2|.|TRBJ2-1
CASSQRRGQIHNEQFF
TGTGCCAGCAGCCAACGCCGCGGACAGATCCACAATGAGCAGTTCTTC
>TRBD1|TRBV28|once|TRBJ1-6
CASSLGTAYNSPLHF
TGTGCCAGCAGTTTGGGGACAGCTTATAATTCACCCCTCCACTTT
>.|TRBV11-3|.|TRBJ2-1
CASSLEQGHEQFF
TGTGCCAGCAGCTTAGAACAGGGACATGAGCAGTTCTTC
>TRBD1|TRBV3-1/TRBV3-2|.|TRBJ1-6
CASKTGTANSPLHF
TGTGCCAGTAAAACCGGGACAGCCAATTCACCCCTCCACTTT
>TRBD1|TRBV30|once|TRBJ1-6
CAWSGGQGDSPLHF
TGTGCCTGGAGTGGTGGACAGGGTGATTCACCCCTCCACTTT
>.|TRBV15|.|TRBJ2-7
CATSLGGTGAAEQYF
TGTGCCACCAGCTTGGGGGGGACAGGCGCGGCCGAGCAGTACTTC
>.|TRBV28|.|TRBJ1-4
CASSTSGGGNEKLFF
TGTGCCAGCAGTACCTCCGGGGGTGGGAATGAAAAACTGTTTTTT
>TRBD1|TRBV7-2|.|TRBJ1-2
CASSWTGDGYTF
TGTGCCAGCAGCTGGACAGGGGATGGCTACACCTTC
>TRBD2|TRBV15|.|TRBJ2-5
CATSSGLAGETQYF
TGTGCCACCAGCAGTGGACTAGCGGGAGAGACCCAGTACTTC
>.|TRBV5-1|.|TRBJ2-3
CASSFRDTQYF
TGCGCCAGCAGCTTCCGTGATACGCAGTATTTT
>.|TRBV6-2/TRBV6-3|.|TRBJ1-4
CASSYPIGGTHEKLFF
TGTGCCAGCAGTTACCCGATTGGCGGGACGCATGAAAAACTGTTTTTT
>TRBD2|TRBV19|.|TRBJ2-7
CASSRATSVHYEQYF
TGTGCCAGTAGTAGAGCGACTAGCGTACACTACGAGCAGTACTTC
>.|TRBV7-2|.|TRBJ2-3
CASSPEVNTDTQYF
TGTGCCAGCAGCCCCGAGGTAAACACAGATACGCAGTATTTT
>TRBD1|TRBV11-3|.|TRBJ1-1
CASSLDGGGEYPEAFF
TGTGCCAGCAGCTTAGATGGAGGGGGCGAGTATCCTGAAGCTTTCTTT
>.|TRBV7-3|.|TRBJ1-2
CASSLSPTGYGYTF
TGTGCCAGCAGCTTAAGTCCGACGGGCTATGGCTACACCTTC
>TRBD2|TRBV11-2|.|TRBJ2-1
CASSLPARGGIEQFF
TGTGCCAGCAGCCTACCGGCGCGGGGGGGGATTGAGCAGTTCTTC
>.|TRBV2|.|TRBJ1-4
CASSLRRNNEKLFF
TGTGCCAGCAGTCTTCGCAGGAATAATGAAAAACTGTTTTTT
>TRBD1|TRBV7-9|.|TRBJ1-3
CASSLTGVAGNTIYF
TGTGCCAGCAGCCTGACAGGGGTCGCCGGAAACACCATATATTTT
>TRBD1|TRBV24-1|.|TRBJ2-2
CASGQGFNTGELFF
TGTGCCAGCGGACAGGGATTTAACACCGGGGAGCTGTTTTTT
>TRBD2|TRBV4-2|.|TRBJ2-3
CASSQDDGRALNADTQYF
TGTGCCAGCAGCCAAGATGACGGGAGGGCCTTGAATGCAGATACGCAGTATTTT
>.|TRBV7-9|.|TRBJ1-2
CASSLEEGIGYTF
TGTGCCAGCAGCTTAGAGGAGGGGATCGGCTACACCTTC
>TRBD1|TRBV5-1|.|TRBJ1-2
CASSRDSSASRGYTF
TGCGCCAGCAGCCGGGACAGCTCGGCTAGTCGCGGCTACACCTTC
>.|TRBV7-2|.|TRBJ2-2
CASRTRLVSGELFF
TGTGCCAGCAGGACCCGACTAGTTTCCGGGGAGCTGTTTTTT
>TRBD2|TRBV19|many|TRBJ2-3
CASRIAGDTQYF
TGTGCCAGTAGAATAGCGGGAGATACGCAGTATTTT
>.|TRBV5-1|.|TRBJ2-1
CASSPEVGWGVEQFF
TGCGCCAGCAGCCCCGAGGTCGGCTGGGGGGTTGAGCAGTTCTTC
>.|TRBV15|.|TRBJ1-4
CATKTQRTNEKLFF
TGTGCCACCAAAACACAGAGAACTAATGAAAAACTGTTTTTT
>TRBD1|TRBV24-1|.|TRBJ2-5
CATSDPNRGRGETQYF
TGTGCCACCAGTGATCCTAACAGGGGGCGCGGAGAGACCCAGTACTTC
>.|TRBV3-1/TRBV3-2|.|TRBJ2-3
CASSQERGLADFTDTQYF
TGTGCCAGCAGCCAAGAACGGGGGCTAGCGGATTTCACAGATACGCAGTATTTT
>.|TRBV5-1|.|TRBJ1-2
CASKEDSNYGYTF
TGCGCCAGCAAAGAGGATTCTAACTATGGCTACACCTTC
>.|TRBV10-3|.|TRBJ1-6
CAISGQARAPLHF
TGTGCCATCAGTGGACAGGCAAGAGCACCCCTCCACTTT
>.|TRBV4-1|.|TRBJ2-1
CASSHETSNEQFF
TGCGCCAGCAGCCATGAGACTAGCAATGAGCAGTTCTTC
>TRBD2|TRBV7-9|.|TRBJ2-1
CASSLVSGTLSYNEQFF
TGTGCCAGCAGCTTAGTAAGCGGGACCCTCTCCTACAATGAGCAGTTCTTC
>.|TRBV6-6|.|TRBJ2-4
CASSPHPPTNRVLAKNIQYF
TGTGCCAGCAGCCCACATCCCCCCACGAACAGGGTACTAGCCAAAAACATTCAGTACTTC
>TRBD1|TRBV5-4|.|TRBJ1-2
CASSSPRQGGYGYTF
TGTGCCAGCAGCTCCCCGAGACAGGGCGGCTATGGCTACACCTTC
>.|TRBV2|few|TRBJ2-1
CASSERLVNEQFF
TGTGCCAGCAGTGAACGTCTAGTCAATGAGCAGTTCTTC
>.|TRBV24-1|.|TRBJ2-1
CATSDILLSNEQFF
TGTGCCACCAGTGATATCCTCCTTTCCAATGAGCAGTTCTTC
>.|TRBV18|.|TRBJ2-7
CASSPDKSSYEQYF
TGTGCCAGCTCACCGGACAAAAGCTCCTACGAGCAGTACTTC
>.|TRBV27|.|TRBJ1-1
CASSLSGAGEAFF
TGTGCCAGCAGTTTATCGGGGGCTGGTGAAGCTTTCTTT